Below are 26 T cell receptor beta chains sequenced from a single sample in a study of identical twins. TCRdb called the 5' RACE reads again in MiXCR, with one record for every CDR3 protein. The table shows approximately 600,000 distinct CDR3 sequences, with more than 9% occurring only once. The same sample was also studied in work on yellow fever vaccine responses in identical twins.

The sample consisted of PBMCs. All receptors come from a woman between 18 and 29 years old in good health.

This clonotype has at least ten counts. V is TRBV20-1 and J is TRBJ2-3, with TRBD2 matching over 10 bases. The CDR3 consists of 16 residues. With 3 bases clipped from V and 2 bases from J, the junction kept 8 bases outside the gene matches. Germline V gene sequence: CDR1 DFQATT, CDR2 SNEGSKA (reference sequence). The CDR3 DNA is TGCAGTGCTAGTATCCTAGCGGGGGTTTACACAGATACGCAGTATTTT. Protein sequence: CSASILAGVYTDTQYF.

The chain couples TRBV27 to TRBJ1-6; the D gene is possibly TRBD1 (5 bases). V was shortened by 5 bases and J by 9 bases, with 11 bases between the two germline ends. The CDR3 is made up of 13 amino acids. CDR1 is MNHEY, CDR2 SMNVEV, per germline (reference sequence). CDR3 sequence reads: CASSPGGLSPLHF. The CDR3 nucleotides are TGTGCCAGCAGTCCGGGGGGTCTTTCACCCCTCCACTTT.

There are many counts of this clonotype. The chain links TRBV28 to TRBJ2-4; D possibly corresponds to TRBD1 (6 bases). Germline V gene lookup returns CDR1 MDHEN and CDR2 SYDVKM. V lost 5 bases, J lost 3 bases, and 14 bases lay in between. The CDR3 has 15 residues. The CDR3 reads CASSLTGRVKNIQYF. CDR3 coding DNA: TGTGCCAGCAGTCTCACAGGGAGAGTCAAAAACATTCAGTACTTC.

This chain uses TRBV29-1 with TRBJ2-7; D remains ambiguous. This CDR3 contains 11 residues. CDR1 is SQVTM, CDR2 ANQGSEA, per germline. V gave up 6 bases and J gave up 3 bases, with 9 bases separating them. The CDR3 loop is CSVERDYEQYF. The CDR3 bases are TGCAGCGTCGAAAGGGACTACGAGCAGTACTTC.

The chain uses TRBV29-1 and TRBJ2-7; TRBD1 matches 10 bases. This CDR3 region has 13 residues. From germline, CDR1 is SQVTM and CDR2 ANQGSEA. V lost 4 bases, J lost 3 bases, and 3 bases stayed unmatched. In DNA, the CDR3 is TGCAGCGTTGTTCGGACAGGGGGCTACGAGCAGTACTTC. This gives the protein CSVVRTGGYEQYF.

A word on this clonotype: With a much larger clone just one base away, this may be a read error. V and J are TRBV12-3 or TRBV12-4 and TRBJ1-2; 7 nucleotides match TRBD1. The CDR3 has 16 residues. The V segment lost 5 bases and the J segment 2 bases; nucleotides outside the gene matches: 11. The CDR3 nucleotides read TGTGCCAGCAGTCTAGACAGAGGGGGCGGAAACTATGGCTACACCTTC. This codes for CASSLDRGGGNYGYTF.

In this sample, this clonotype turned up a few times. For the CDR3, the DNA is TGTGCCAGCAGCTTAGTCAGAGACTCCTACGAGCAGTACTTC. It encodes CASSLVRDSYEQYF. The V gene is TRBV11-2, the J gene TRBJ2-7; D not certain. The CDR3 loop spans 14 amino acids. Trimming removed 1 base from V and 0 bases from J, with 7 bases in between. Germline-derived CDR1 and CDR2 are SGHAT and FQNNGV.

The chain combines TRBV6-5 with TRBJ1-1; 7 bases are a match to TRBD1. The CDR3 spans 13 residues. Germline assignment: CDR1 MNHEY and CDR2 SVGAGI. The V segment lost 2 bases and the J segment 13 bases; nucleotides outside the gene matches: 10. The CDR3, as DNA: TGTGCCAGCAGTTACGTCGTCGGGACAGAGGTTTTCTTT. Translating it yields CASSYVVGTEVFF.

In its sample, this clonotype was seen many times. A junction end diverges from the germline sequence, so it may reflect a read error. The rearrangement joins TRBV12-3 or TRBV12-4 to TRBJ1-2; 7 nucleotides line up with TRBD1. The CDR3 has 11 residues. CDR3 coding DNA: TGTGCCAGCAGTTTAGAGTCCGGGACAGCGTTC. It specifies CASSLESGTAF.

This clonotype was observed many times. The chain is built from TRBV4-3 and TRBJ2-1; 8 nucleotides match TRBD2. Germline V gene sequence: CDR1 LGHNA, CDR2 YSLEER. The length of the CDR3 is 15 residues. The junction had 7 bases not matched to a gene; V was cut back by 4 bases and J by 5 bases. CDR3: CASSPGLAYHNEQFF. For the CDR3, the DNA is TGCGCCAGCAGCCCCGGACTAGCTTACCACAATGAGCAGTTCTTC.

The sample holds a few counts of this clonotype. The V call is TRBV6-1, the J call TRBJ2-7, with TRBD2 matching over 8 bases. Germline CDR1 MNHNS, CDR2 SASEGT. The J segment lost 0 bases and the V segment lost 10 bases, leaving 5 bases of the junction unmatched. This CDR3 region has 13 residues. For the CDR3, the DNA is TGTGCCACCGTAGCGGGGTTCTCCTACGAGCAGTACTTC. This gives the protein CATVAGFSYEQYF.

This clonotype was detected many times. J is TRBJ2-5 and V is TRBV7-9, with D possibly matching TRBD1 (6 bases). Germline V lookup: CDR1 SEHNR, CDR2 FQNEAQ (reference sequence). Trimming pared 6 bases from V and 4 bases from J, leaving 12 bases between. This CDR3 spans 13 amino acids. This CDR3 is CASSYRERETQYF. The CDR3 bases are TGTGCCAGCAGTTACAGGGAGAGAGAGACCCAGTACTTC.

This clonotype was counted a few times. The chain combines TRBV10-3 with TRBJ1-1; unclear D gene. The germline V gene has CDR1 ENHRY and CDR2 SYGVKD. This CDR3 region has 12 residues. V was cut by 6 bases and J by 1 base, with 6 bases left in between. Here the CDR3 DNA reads TGTGCCATCAGCGTGGGGAACACTGAAGCTTTCTTT. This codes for CAISVGNTEAFF.

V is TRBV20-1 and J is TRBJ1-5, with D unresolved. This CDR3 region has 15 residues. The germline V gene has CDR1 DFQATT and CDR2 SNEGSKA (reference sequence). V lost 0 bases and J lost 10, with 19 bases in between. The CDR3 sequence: CSARDRGRPLFPQHF. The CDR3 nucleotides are TGCAGTGCTAGAGATAGAGGCAGGCCCCTCTTCCCCCAGCATTTT.

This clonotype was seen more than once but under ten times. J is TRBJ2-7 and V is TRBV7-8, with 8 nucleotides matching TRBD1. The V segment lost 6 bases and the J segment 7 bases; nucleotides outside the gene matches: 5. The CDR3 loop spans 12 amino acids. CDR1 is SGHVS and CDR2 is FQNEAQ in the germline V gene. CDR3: CASRPTGGEQYF. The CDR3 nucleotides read TGTGCCAGCAGACCTACAGGGGGTGAGCAGTACTTC.

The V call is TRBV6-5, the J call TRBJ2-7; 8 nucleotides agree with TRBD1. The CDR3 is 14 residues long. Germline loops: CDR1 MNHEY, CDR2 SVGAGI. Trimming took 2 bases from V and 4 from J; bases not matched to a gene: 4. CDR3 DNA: TGTGCCAGCAGTTACGAGACAGGGGTTTACGAGCAGTACTTC. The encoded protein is CASSYETGVYEQYF.

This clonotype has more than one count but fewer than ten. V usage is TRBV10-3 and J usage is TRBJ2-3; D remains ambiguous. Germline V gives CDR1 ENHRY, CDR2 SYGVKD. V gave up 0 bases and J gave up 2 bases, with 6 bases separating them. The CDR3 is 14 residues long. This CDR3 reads CAISESASTDTQYF. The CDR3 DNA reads TGTGCCATCAGTGAGTCGGCTTCCACAGATACGCAGTATTTT.

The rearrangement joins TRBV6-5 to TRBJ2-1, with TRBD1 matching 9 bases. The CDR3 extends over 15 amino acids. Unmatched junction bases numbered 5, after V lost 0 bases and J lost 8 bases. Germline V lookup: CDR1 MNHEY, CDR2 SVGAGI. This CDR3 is CASSYSGTGTDEQFF. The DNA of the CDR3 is TGTGCCAGCAGTTACTCTGGGACAGGGACCGATGAGCAGTTCTTC.

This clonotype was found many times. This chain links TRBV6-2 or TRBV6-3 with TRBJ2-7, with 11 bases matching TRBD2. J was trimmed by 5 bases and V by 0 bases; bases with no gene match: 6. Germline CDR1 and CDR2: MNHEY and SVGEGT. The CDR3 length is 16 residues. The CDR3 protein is CASSYSGLAEGNEQYF. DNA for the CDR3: TGTGCCAGCAGTTACTCGGGACTAGCGGAGGGAAACGAGCAGTACTTC.

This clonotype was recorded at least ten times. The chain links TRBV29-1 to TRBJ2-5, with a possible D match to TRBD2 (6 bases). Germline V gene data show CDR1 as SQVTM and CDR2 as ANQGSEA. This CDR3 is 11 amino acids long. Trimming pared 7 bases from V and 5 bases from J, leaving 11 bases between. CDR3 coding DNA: TGCAGCGGTGGACTAACTGAGACCCAGTACTTC. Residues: CSGGLTETQYF.

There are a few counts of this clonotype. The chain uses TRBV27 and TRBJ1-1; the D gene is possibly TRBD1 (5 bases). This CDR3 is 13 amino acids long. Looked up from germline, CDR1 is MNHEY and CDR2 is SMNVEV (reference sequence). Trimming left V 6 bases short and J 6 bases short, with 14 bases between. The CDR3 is CASRQRGLPEAFF. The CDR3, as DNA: TGTGCCAGCAGACAGAGGGGTCTGCCTGAAGCTTTCTTT.

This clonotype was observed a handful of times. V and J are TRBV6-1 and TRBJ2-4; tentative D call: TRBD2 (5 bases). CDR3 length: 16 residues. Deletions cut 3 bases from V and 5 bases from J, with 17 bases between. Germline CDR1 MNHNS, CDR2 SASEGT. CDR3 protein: CASSEGMGDGQNIQYF. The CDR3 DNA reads TGTGCCAGCAGTGAGGGTATGGGAGATGGGCAAAACATTCAGTACTTC.

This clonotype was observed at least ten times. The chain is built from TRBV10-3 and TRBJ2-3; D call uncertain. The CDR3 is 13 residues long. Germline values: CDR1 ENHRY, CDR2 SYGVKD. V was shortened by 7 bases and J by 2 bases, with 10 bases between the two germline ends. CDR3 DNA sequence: TGTGCCATCATAGGCGAGGTCACAGATACGCAGTATTTT. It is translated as CAIIGEVTDTQYF.

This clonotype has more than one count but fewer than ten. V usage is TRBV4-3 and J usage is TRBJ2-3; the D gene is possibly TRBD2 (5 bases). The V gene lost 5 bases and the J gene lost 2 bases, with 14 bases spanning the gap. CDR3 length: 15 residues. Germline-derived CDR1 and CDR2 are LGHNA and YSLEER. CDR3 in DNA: TGCGCCAGCAGCTCGGGTTTGGGAGTCACAGATACGCAGTATTTT. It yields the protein CASSSGLGVTDTQYF.

The CDR3, as DNA: TGTGCCAGCAGCTTAGGAACGGGGGCCGCCTCGACCCAGTACTTC. Translation gives CASSLGTGAASTQYF. The chain carries TRBV7-2 and TRBJ2-5; D is possibly TRBD1 or TRBD2 (6 bases each). Germline assignment: CDR1 SGHTA and CDR2 FQGNSA. V dropped 1 base and J dropped 7 bases, with 16 bases sitting between them. The CDR3 is made up of 15 amino acids.

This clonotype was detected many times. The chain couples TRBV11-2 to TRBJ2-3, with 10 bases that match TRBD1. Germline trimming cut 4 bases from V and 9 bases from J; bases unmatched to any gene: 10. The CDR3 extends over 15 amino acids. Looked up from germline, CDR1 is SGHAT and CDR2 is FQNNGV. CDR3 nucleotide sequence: TGTGCCAGCAGCTCAACCCCCGGGACAGGGGACACGCAGTATTTT. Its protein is CASSSTPGTGDTQYF. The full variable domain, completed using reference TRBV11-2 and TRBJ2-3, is EAGVAQSPRYKIIEKRQSVAFWCNPISGHATLYWYQQILGQGPKLLIQFQNNGVVDDSQLPKDRFSAERLKGVDSTLKIQPAKLEDSAVYLCASSSTPGTGDTQYFGPGTRLTVL.